This TCR beta chain was documented in a study of cytomegalovirus exposure and HLA in healthy donors. Study-level information: Clustering assigned about four fifths of the roughly 420 genotyped donors to the Caucasian-associated ancestry cluster. Study-wide points: Among the CMV-associated chains, three were confirmed in vitro as specific for CMV antigens. The authors later found HLA-associated TCR beta chains more clonally expanded than equally common others. When presence/absence was analysed, sequencing depth was taken to be roughly uniform across donors.

The CDR3 loop spans 13 amino acids. In germline, CDR1 is MDHEN, CDR2 SYDVKM. Trimming removed 5 bases from V and 6 bases from J, with 11 bases in between. Researchers ran the PCR with 60 Vbeta and 13 Jbeta primers. Produced via immunoSEQ multiplex PCR; TCRdb's table is partial and in-frame only. Here the sample spans around 90,000 clones, less than 75% being singletons. On this clone: Its specificity is unknown.

The gene calls are TRBV28 and TRBJ2-1; D unclear. Sequences were obtained from PBMCs. The TCR originated in a woman aged 30 to 39 in good health and CMV-seropositive. The CDR3: CASSTRPPNEQFF. CDR3 DNA: TGTGCCAGCAGTACGCGGCCCCCCAATGAGCAGTTCTTC.